One and the same sample provided the 14 T cell receptor beta chains below, sequenced in a study of immune characteristics of hereditary and idiopathic chronic pancreatitis. Total pancreatectomy with islet autotransplantation was the source of the chronic pancreatitis pancreas tissue. Only in-frame clones appear in the TCRdb table, and some are missing; sequencing was by immunoSEQ multiplex PCR. The table shows about 6,000 clones, with roughly 68% occurring only once. The sequencing sample was made of pancreas tissue with hereditary chronic pancreatitis. The receptors stem from a human donor with chronic pancreatitis.

Only one count was recorded for this clone. This rearrangement joins TRBV7-2 to TRBJ2-1; 10 nucleotides agree with TRBD2. The V segment lost 4 bases and the J segment 4 bases; nucleotides outside the gene matches: 10. There are 17 residues in the CDR3. In germline, CDR1 is SGHTA, CDR2 FQGNSA. The CDR3: CASSSSRGTSAYNEQFF. CDR3 nucleotide sequence: TGTGCCAGCAGCTCATCCCGGGGGACTAGCGCTTACAATGAGCAGTTCTTC.

The chain couples TRBV6-5 to TRBJ2-2; 8 bases align to TRBD1. CDR3 size: 15 residues. Trimming removed 0 bases from V and 4 bases from J; junction bases left unmatched: 1. Per germline, CDR1 MNHEY and CDR2 SVGAGI. The CDR3 DNA is TGTGCCAGCAGTTACTCAGACAGGGGCACCGGGGAGCTGTTTTTT. This codes for CASSYSDRGTGELFF.

As concerns this clone: The sample holds other DNA sequences that translate to the same CDR3. The chain combines TRBV6-5 with TRBJ2-1; D tentatively fits TRBD1 or TRBD2 (5 bases each). CDR3 length: 15 residues. Germline V gene lookup returns CDR1 MNHEY and CDR2 SVGAGI. Trimming cost V 2 bases and J 4 bases, with 12 bases left between them. The CDR3 here is CASSYGRDGYNEQFF. The CDR3 DNA follows: TGTGCCAGCAGTTACGGTAGGGACGGTTACAATGAGCAGTTCTTC.

V is TRBV5-6 and J is TRBJ1-3; 7 bases are a match to TRBD1. CDR1 is SGHDT and CDR2 is YYEEEE in the germline V gene. Germline trimming cut 4 bases from V and 0 bases from J; bases unmatched to any gene: 10. CDR3 size: 17 residues. CDR3 nucleotide sequence: TGTGCCAGCAGCGGGGACAGCCCCCACTTCTCTGGAAACACCATATATTTT. It encodes CASSGDSPHFSGNTIYF.

J is TRBJ1-1 and V is TRBV5-6, with D perhaps matching TRBD1 (5 bases). Germline CDR1 SGHDT, CDR2 YYEEEE. Trimming took off 0 bases at V and 5 bases at J, with 14 bases between the two ends. The CDR3 spans 15 residues. The CDR3, as DNA: TGTGCCAGCAGCTTGGTTTTGGGCAGGGCGACTGAAGCTTTCTTT. Amino acid sequence: CASSLVLGRATEAFF.

The rearrangement joins TRBV20-1 to TRBJ2-1; D is ambiguous. Per the germline V gene, CDR1 is DFQATT and CDR2 is SNEGSKA (reference sequence). V was pared by 4 bases and J by 6 bases, with 7 bases between. There are 11 residues in the CDR3. The CDR3 sequence: CSANSFNEQFF. In nucleotides, the CDR3 is TGCAGTGCTAACAGTTTCAATGAGCAGTTCTTC.

The V and J genes are TRBV6-5 and TRBJ2-3; D uncertain. The CDR3 runs to 12 residues. The germline CDR1 and CDR2 sequences are MNHEY and SVGAGI. Deletions cut 2 bases from V and 4 bases from J, with 4 bases between. This chain's CDR3 is CASSYGSDTQYF. The DNA for the CDR3 is TGTGCCAGCAGTTACGGGTCAGATACGCAGTATTTT.

J is TRBJ2-3 and V is TRBV7-9; the D is unclear. Germline CDR1 and CDR2: SEHNR and FQNEAQ (reference sequence). This CDR3 has 14 amino acids. The ends were cut back, 5 bases at V and 2 bases at J, with 11 bases in the middle. CDR3 region: CASSIRGFTDTQYF. CDR3 bases: TGTGCCAGCAGCATACGAGGATTCACAGATACGCAGTATTTT.

This chain joins TRBV3-1 (or the pseudogene TRBV3-2) and TRBJ1-1; D remains unclear. CDR1 and CDR2 (germline): LGHDT, YNNKEL (reference sequence). The CDR3 length is 13 residues. The V end was cut by 4 bases, the J end by 5 bases, with 11 bases between. CDR3 region: CASSLRPETEAFF. CDR3 DNA: TGTGCCAGCAGCCTAAGACCGGAAACTGAAGCTTTCTTT.

This clone has only one observation. The rearrangement links TRBV28 to TRBJ1-1, with D possibly being TRBD1 (6 bases). This CDR3 has 17 residues. CDR1 is MDHEN and CDR2 is SYDVKM in the germline V gene. Between the trimmed V and J ends, which lost 5 bases and 7 bases, there was a span of 26 bases. CDR3 residues: CASSPYPPGTTGGEAFF. CDR3 sequence (DNA): TGTGCCAGCAGTCCCTACCCCCCAGGGACAACCGGCGGTGAAGCTTTCTTT.

V is TRBV20-1 and J is TRBJ1-1; D uncertain. The germline V and J ends were trimmed by 6 bases and 7 bases, with 12 bases remaining between them. Germline values: CDR1 DFQATT, CDR2 SNEGSKA (reference sequence). The CDR3 runs to 11 residues. As DNA, the CDR3 is TGCAGTGCGAGGCAACTCGGTGAAGCTTTCTTT. This sequence encodes CSARQLGEAFF.

This clone was seen just once. The CDR3 DNA sequence: TGCGCCAGCAGCCCCGACCCAAATAAGAGGAATTCACCCCTCCACTTT. Encoded protein: CASSPDPNKRNSPLHF. The gene calls are TRBV5-1 and TRBJ1-6; D is ambiguous. Trimming removed 4 bases at V and 7 bases at J, with 18 bases between. The V gene's germline CDR1 is SGHRS and CDR2 YFSETQ. There are 16 residues in the CDR3.

This clone was seen only once. J is TRBJ2-5 and V is TRBV5-4; 7 nucleotides agree with TRBD2. CDR3 length: 14 residues. V shed 5 bases, J shed 1 base, and the junction held 5 bases outside the gene matches. Germline V lookup: CDR1 SGHNT, CDR2 YYREEE (reference sequence). CDR3 DNA: TGTGCCAGCAGATCGGGAGGCCGCCAAGAGACCCAGTACTTC. Its protein is CASRSGGRQETQYF.

V is TRBV20-1 and J is TRBJ2-7; TRBD2 agrees at 8 bases. Per the germline V gene, CDR1 is DFQATT and CDR2 is SNEGSKA (reference sequence). The CDR3 runs 11 residues. V gave up 4 bases and J gave up 6 bases; unmatched junction bases: 2. For the CDR3, the DNA is TGCAGTGCTACCCGGGGGGGCGAGCAGTACGTC. Translated: CSATRGGEQYV.